This TCR beta chain was sequenced for a study of blood T cell repertoires in COVID-19. Study-wide background: The United States, Italy and Spain supplied acute and convalescent COVID-19 samples. The analysed material was cDNA or gDNA that came from T cells, B-cell-depleted T cells, or PBMCs.

Two negative PCRs, clearance, or symptom resolution characterized the recovered Cohort 3 donors. Assay used: immunoSEQ multiplex PCR; TCRdb lists only in-frame clones, some missing. The sample has hundreds of thousands of clones, about 89% seen once; the top ten hold 8% to 10%. This TCR was sampled from a woman aged 40 to 49 who had recovered from COVID-19. Sequencing was done on a sample of PBMCs or T cells enriched from blood (not recorded which).

This chain's CDR3 is CASSLRGADEQYF. In DNA form, the CDR3 reads TGTGCCAGCAGCTTGCGGGGGGCGGACGAGCAGTACTTC. This chain links TRBV5-4 with TRBJ2-7; tentative D call: TRBD2 (7 bases). The CDR3 is made up of 13 amino acids. V lost 1 base, J lost 5 bases, and 10 bases lay in between. Germline values: CDR1 SGHNT, CDR2 YYREEE (reference sequence). Drawing the rest from reference TRBV5-4 and TRBJ2-7, the complete variable domain is ETGVTQSPTHLIKTRGQQVTLRCSSQSGHNTVSWYQQALGQGPQFIFQYYREEENGRGNFPPRFSGLQFPNYSSELNVNALELDDSALYLCASSLRGADEQYFGPGTRLTVT.